These 16 T cell receptor beta chains came from one sample sequenced in a study of blood T cell repertoires in COVID-19. Generated by immunoSEQ multiplex PCR, the TCRdb table keeps only in-frame clones and is missing some. Here the sample spans around 190,000 clones, 84% being singletons. Sequenced sample: peripheral blood. These receptors all come from a human donor in a cohort sampled during active COVID-19.

The chain has TRBV27 and TRBJ1-5; 8 bases are shared with TRBD1. Germline CDR1 reads MNHEY; CDR2 reads SMNVEV (reference sequence). The CDR3 extends over 16 amino acids. V shed 5 bases, J shed 1 base, and the junction held 7 bases outside the gene matches. CDR3 loop: CASSPSGTGSNQPQHF. The CDR3 nucleotides read TGTGCCAGCAGTCCCTCCGGGACAGGAAGCAATCAGCCCCAGCATTTT.

This rearrangement joins TRBV11-2 to TRBJ2-1, with D perhaps TRBD2 (6 bases). V lost 5 bases to trimming and J lost 5 bases, with 19 bases between them. This CDR3 has 16 residues. CDR1 and CDR2 (germline): SGHAT, FQNNGV. CDR3 in DNA: TGTGCCAGCAGCACAACCCCGGGACTGGGGGACAATGAGCAGTTCTTC. Amino acids: CASSTTPGLGDNEQFF.

The chain recombines TRBV18 with TRBJ1-1; 9 bases are shared with TRBD1. After removal of 1 base from V and 3 bases from J, the junction contained 3 bases not matched to a gene. The CDR3 spans 15 residues. CDR1 and CDR2 from the germline V gene are KGHSH and LQKENI. In DNA, the CDR3 is TGTGCCAGCTCACCACTAGGGACAGGGTACACTGAAGCTTTCTTT. Protein sequence: CASSPLGTGYTEAFF.

The genes are TRBV3-1 (or the pseudogene TRBV3-2) and TRBJ2-5; D not resolved. The CDR3 spans 14 residues. Trimming took 3 bases from V and 2 from J, leaving 10 bases between them. CDR1 and CDR2 (germline): LGHDT, YNNKEL (reference sequence). CDR3 amino acids: CASSHHNGQETQYF. As DNA, the CDR3 is TGTGCCAGCAGCCATCATAACGGGCAAGAGACCCAGTACTTC.

This chain connects TRBV3-1 (or the pseudogene TRBV3-2) to TRBJ1-4, with 8 bases fitting TRBD1. Looked up from germline, CDR1 is LGHDT and CDR2 is YNNKEL (reference sequence). The CDR3 runs 16 residues. J gave up 5 bases and V 4 bases, and 9 bases lay outside the gene matches. CDR3 coding DNA: TGTGCCAGCAGCCTCGGGACAGGCCAAGGGAATGAAAAACTGTTTTTT. Translating it yields CASSLGTGQGNEKLFF.

The chain recombines TRBV24-1 with TRBJ2-1, with 11 bases identical to TRBD2. Germline V gene lookup returns CDR1 KGHDR and CDR2 SFDVKD. The V and J ends lost 9 bases and 4 bases, in that order; junction bases with no gene match: 1. This CDR3 contains 13 residues. CDR3 loop: CATGTSGYNEQFF. CDR3 coding DNA: TGTGCCACCGGGACTAGCGGATACAATGAGCAGTTCTTC.

The rearrangement joins TRBV19 to TRBJ1-4, with 9 bases lining up with TRBD1. Germline loops: CDR1 LNHDA, CDR2 SQIVND (reference sequence). With V trimmed by 6 bases and J by 9 bases, 8 bases remained unmatched. The CDR3 totals 14 residues. In DNA form, the CDR3 reads TGTGCCAGTAGGTCTCGGGACAGGGAACAAAAACTGTTTTTT. This sequence encodes CASRSRDREQKLFF.

The chain is built from TRBV19 and TRBJ1-5; the match to TRBD1 covers 7 bases. This CDR3 is built from 17 residues. Germline V gene lookup returns CDR1 LNHDA and CDR2 SQIVND (reference sequence). Trimming removed 4 bases from V and 3 bases from J; junction bases left unmatched: 12. CDR3 coding DNA: TGTGCCAGTAGTACCTCACAGGGGAAGAGTTTCAATCAGCCCCAGCATTTT. As protein: CASSTSQGKSFNQPQHF.

The V gene is TRBV6-6, the J gene TRBJ1-5, with D possibly matching TRBD1 (6 bases). V was trimmed by 5 bases and J by 3 bases, leaving 20 bases between them. The CDR3 covers 17 residues. CDR1 is MNHNY, CDR2 SVGAGI, per germline (reference sequence). The DNA for the CDR3 is TGTGCCAGCAGTCCCACCCGTCACAGGGAATTCAATCAGCCCCAGCATTTT. Translated, it gives CASSPTRHREFNQPQHF.

This clone was detected ten times or more. This chain uses TRBV19 with TRBJ1-4; TRBD1 aligns across 8 bases. From germline, CDR1 is LNHDA and CDR2 SQIVND (reference sequence). V shed 5 bases, J shed 5 bases, and the junction held 7 bases outside the gene matches. The CDR3 runs to 15 residues. CDR3 amino acids: CASSPQTGANEKLFF. CDR3 nucleotide sequence: TGTGCCAGTAGTCCCCAGACAGGGGCGAATGAAAAACTGTTTTTT.

Only one count was recorded for this clone. Here the CDR3 DNA reads TGCGCCAGCAGCCAAGGCAGGTGGAATGAGCAGTTCTTC. This sequence encodes CASSQGRWNEQFF. V is TRBV4-1 and J is TRBJ2-1, with no clear D. CDR3 length: 13 amino acids. Trimming pared 1 base from V and 7 bases from J, leaving 8 bases between. Germline V lookup: CDR1 MGHRA, CDR2 YSYEKL.

The V and J genes are TRBV30 and TRBJ2-5, with 7 bases identical to TRBD2. This CDR3 has 12 residues. Trimming took 0 bases from V and 7 from J; bases not matched to a gene: 2. Germline values: CDR1 GTSNPN, CDR2 SVGIG (reference sequence). CDR3 sequence reads: CAWSVPGGTQYF. CDR3 nucleotide sequence: TGTGCCTGGAGTGTACCGGGAGGGACCCAGTACTTC.

The rearrangement links TRBV5-4 to TRBJ2-1; TRBD2 is a possible D gene (6 bases). The CDR3 consists of 12 residues. V was cut by 3 bases and J by 10 bases, with 11 bases left in between. In germline, CDR1 is SGHNT, CDR2 YYREEE (reference sequence). CDR3 loop: CASSWGSGEQFF. The CDR3 coding sequence is TGTGCCAGCAGCTGGGGTAGCGGAGAGCAGTTCTTC.

The chain has TRBV28 and TRBJ2-1, with 7 bases matching TRBD2. V dropped 1 base and J dropped 8; count of bases not matched to a gene: 8. Per the germline V gene, CDR1 is MDHEN and CDR2 is SYDVKM. The CDR3 contains 15 residues. The CDR3 loop is CASSLSAGSKDEQFF. In nucleotides, the CDR3 is TGTGCCAGCAGTTTATCAGCGGGGTCTAAGGATGAGCAGTTCTTC.

The CDR3 loop reads CASSQVLAVSYEQYF. The CDR3 nucleotides are TGTGCCAGCAGCCAGGTTCTAGCGGTATCCTACGAGCAGTACTTC. The V call is TRBV4-2, the J call TRBJ2-7, with 7 bases lining up with TRBD2. Trimming removed 3 bases from V and 1 base from J; junction bases left unmatched: 6. The CDR3 is 15 residues long. From germline, CDR1 is LGHNA and CDR2 YNFKEQ.

V and J are TRBV28 and TRBJ2-1, with 10 bases aligning to TRBD2. CDR1 is MDHEN and CDR2 is SYDVKM in the germline V gene. CDR3 length: 17 amino acids. V gave up 3 bases and J gave up 4 bases; unmatched junction bases: 9. The CDR3 reads CASSLPRLAGAYNEQFF. In nucleotides, the CDR3 is TGTGCCAGCAGTTTGCCCCGACTAGCGGGCGCGTACAATGAGCAGTTCTTC. Together with reference TRBV28 and TRBJ2-1, the CDR3 gives the full variable domain: DVKVTQSSRYLVKRTGEKVFLECVQDMDHENMFWYRQDPGLGLRLIYFSYDVKMKEKGDIPEGYSVSREKKERFSLILESASTNQTSMYLCASSLPRLAGAYNEQFFGPGTRLTVL.